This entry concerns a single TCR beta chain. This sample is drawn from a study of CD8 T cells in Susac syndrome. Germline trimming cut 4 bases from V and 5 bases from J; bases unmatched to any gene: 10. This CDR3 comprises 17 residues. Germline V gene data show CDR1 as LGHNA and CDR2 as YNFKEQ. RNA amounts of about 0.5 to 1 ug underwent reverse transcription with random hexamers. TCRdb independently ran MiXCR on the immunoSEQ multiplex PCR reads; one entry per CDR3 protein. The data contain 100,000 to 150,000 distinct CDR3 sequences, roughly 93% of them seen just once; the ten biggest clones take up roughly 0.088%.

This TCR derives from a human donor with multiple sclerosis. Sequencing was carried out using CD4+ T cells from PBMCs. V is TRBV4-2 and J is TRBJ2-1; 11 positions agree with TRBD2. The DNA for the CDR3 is TGTGCCAGCAGCCCCCGACTAGCGGGGAGTAAAAACAATGAGCAGTTCTTC. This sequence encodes CASSPRLAGSKNNEQFF.